These T cell receptor beta chains were read from a single sample in a study of T cell changes during pregnancy in multiple sclerosis. TCRdb's copy holds only in-frame clones and misses some; the assay was immunoSEQ multiplex PCR. Counted here are some 97,000 clones, about 90% occurring once; the ten biggest clones make up 1.5% to 2.5%. The sample here was peripheral blood, taken after pregnancy. These receptors were obtained from a female donor with multiple sclerosis, enrolled in a pregnancy study. Both conserved end residues are part of each CDR3. D genes are given only for firm matches. The listing skips clone size in some rows; elsewhere it reads once, few, many or a size class.

D: TRBD1; size: .; J: TRBJ2-7; V: TRBV11-3; DNA: TGTGCCAGCAGCTTATGGGGGCAGGGGGCTTACGAGCAGTACTTC; CDR3: CASSLWGQGAYEQYF
D: TRBD1; size: .; J: TRBJ1-3; V: TRBV30; DNA: TGTGCCTGGGACCGGGACAGGGCTGGAAACACCATATATTTT; CDR3: CAWDRDRAGNTIYF
D: .; size: .; J: TRBJ1-1; V: TRBV18; DNA: TGTGCCAGCTCACCCTTGGCGGGGCCCCACGGGACTGAAGCTTTCTTT; CDR3: CASSPLAGPHGTEAFF
D: .; size: .; J: TRBJ2-5; V: TRBV2; DNA: TGTGCCAGCAGAACGGAGGAAGAGACCCAGTACTTC; CDR3: CASRTEEETQYF
D: .; size: .; J: TRBJ1-3; V: TRBV21-1; DNA: TGTGCCAGCAGGGCCTTACAGGGGACCCACTCTGGAAACACCATATATTTT; CDR3: CASRALQGTHSGNTIYF
D: TRBD1; size: once; J: TRBJ2-4; V: TRBV9; DNA: TGTGCCAGCAGCGGACAGGGGGCGAAGGACATTCAGTACTTC; CDR3: CASSGQGAKDIQYF
D: TRBD2; size: .; J: TRBJ2-4; V: TRBV6-6; DNA: TGTGCCAGCAGTAATAGCGGGGGGTTAGCCAAAAACATTCAGTACTTC; CDR3: CASSNSGGLAKNIQYF
D: TRBD1; size: .; J: TRBJ1-1; V: TRBV5-1; DNA: TGCGCCAGCAGCTTAGACAGGGGGCGGACTGAAGCTTTCTTT; CDR3: CASSLDRGRTEAFF
D: .; size: .; J: TRBJ2-3; V: TRBV11-3; DNA: TGTGCCAGCAGCTCCCCTAGCACAGATACGCAGTATTTT; CDR3: CASSSPSTDTQYF
D: TRBD1; size: .; J: TRBJ1-3; V: TRBV30; DNA: TGTGCCTTGGGAGGGACAGGGACTGGAAACACCATATATTTT; CDR3: CALGGTGTGNTIYF
D: .; size: .; J: TRBJ2-3; V: TRBV6-4; DNA: TGTGCCAGCAGTGACTCAGACGGGAGTGGTACGCAGTATTTT; CDR3: CASSDSDGSGTQYF
D: TRBD2; size: .; J: TRBJ2-3; V: TRBV4-1; DNA: TGCGCCAGCAGCCACTCCACTAGCGGGATCGGGTCAGATACGCAGTATTTT; CDR3: CASSHSTSGIGSDTQYF
D: .; size: .; J: TRBJ1-2; V: TRBV6-5; DNA: TGTGCCAGCAGTTACTCGGAATCAGGGGATGGCTACACCTTC; CDR3: CASSYSESGDGYTF
D: .; size: .; J: TRBJ2-1; V: TRBV6-5; DNA: TGTGCCAGCAAACAGGGACACTCCTACAATGAGCAGTTCTTC; CDR3: CASKQGHSYNEQFF
D: .; size: .; J: TRBJ1-5; V: TRBV6-1; DNA: TGTGCCAGCAGATTCGACAAAAAGGGCAATCAGCCCCAGCATTTT; CDR3: CASRFDKKGNQPQHF
D: .; size: .; J: TRBJ1-2; V: TRBV6-1; DNA: TGTGCCATCGGAGAGAATTTCTATGGCTACACCTTC; CDR3: CAIGENFYGYTF
D: .; size: .; J: TRBJ2-3; V: TRBV7-2; DNA: TGTGCCAGCAGCTTAGGTAGCGGTCCCCCTGGGGGGGATACGCAGTATTTT; CDR3: CASSLGSGPPGGDTQYF
D: .; size: .; J: TRBJ1-2; V: TRBV7-9; DNA: TGTGCCAGCAGCTTAGGTGGAGATTATGGCTACACCTTC; CDR3: CASSLGGDYGYTF
D: .; size: .; J: TRBJ1-1; V: TRBV6-5; DNA: TGTGCCAGCAGTTACCTGTCAGGGGAAACTGAAGCTTTCTTT; CDR3: CASSYLSGETEAFF
D: .; size: .; J: TRBJ1-4; V: TRBV4-1; DNA: TGCGCCAGCAGCCAAGGCAGGGGTGTGAATGAAAAACTGTTTTTT; CDR3: CASSQGRGVNEKLFF
D: .; size: .; J: TRBJ2-7; V: TRBV18; DNA: TGTGCCAGCTCATCGCTACTAGAGCAGTACTTC; CDR3: CASSSLLEQYF
D: TRBD2; size: .; J: TRBJ2-7; V: TRBV15; DNA: TGTGCCACCAGCCGGCGGGGGGGACTCCTAGGCGAGCAGTACTTC; CDR3: CATSRRGGLLGEQYF
D: .; size: .; J: TRBJ1-5; V: TRBV5-6; DNA: TGTGCCAGCAGCTTTGGAGGGATTGATCAGCCCCAGCATTTT; CDR3: CASSFGGIDQPQHF
D: TRBD1; size: .; J: TRBJ1-2; V: TRBV2; DNA: TGTGCCAGCAGGTTCGGACAGGGGGCTATCTATGGCTACACCTTC; CDR3: CASRFGQGAIYGYTF
D: .; size: .; J: TRBJ2-7; V: TRBV11-3; DNA: TGTGCCAGCAGCTTGGGAGGAGGGGTTAGCTCCTACGAGCAGTACTTC; CDR3: CASSLGGGVSSYEQYF
D: TRBD2; size: .; J: TRBJ2-1; V: TRBV4-1; DNA: TGCGCCAGCAGCCAACTAAGCGGGAGTTCCAATGAGCAGTTCTTC; CDR3: CASSQLSGSSNEQFF
D: TRBD1; size: once; J: TRBJ1-1; V: TRBV5-4; DNA: TGTGCCAGCAGCGTAGGGGGGACAGGCCGGAACACTGAAGCTTTCTTT; CDR3: CASSVGGTGRNTEAFF
D: .; size: .; J: TRBJ2-7; V: TRBV6-5; DNA: TGTGCCAGCAGTTACTCAAAGGGGATACACTACGAGCAGTACTTC; CDR3: CASSYSKGIHYEQYF
D: TRBD1; size: .; J: TRBJ1-5; V: TRBV2; DNA: TGTGCCAGCAGGACCGGGACAGCTTTCAATCAGCCCCAGCATTTT; CDR3: CASRTGTAFNQPQHF
D: .; size: .; J: TRBJ2-4; V: TRBV4-1; DNA: TGCGCCAGCAGCCAAGGGGGGGATCTAGCCAAAAACATTCAGTACTTC; CDR3: CASSQGGDLAKNIQYF
D: .; size: .; J: TRBJ1-4; V: TRBV7-2; DNA: TGTGCCAGCAGCCGTTCGATGAGTGGTAATGAAAAACTGTTTTTT; CDR3: CASSRSMSGNEKLFF
D: .; size: .; J: TRBJ2-3; V: TRBV19; DNA: TGTGCCAGTAGGCCTGGGGGGAGGCCCACAGATACGCAGTATTTT; CDR3: CASRPGGRPTDTQYF
D: .; size: .; J: TRBJ2-3; V: TRBV5-1; DNA: TGCGCCAGCAGCTTGGAGGGAGGCACAGATACGCAGTATTTT; CDR3: CASSLEGGTDTQYF